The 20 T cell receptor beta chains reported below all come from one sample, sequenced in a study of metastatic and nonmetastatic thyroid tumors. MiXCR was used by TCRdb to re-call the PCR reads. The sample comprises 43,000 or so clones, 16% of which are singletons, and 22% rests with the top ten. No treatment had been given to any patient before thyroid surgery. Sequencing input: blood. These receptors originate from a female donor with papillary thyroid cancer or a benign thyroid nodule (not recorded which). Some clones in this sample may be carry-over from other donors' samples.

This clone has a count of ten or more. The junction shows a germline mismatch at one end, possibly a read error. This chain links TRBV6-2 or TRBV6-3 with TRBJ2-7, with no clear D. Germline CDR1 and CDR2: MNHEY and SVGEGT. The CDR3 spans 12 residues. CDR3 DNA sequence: TGTGCCAGCAGTTACTCCAGCTACAAGCAGTACTTC. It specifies CASSYSSYKQYF.

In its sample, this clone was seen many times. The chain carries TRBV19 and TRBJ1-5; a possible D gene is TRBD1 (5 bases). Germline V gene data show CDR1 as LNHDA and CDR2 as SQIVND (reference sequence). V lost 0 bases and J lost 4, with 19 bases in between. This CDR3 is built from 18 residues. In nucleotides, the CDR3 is TGTGCCAGTAGTATAGATGGCCCCTCCGGGGCAGTAAATCAGCCCCAGCATTTT. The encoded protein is CASSIDGPSGAVNQPQHF.

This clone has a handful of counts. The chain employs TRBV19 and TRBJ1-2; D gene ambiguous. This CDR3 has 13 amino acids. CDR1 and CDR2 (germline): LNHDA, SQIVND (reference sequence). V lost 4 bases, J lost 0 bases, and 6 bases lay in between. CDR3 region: CASSTGANYGYTF. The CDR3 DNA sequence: TGTGCCAGTAGTACAGGCGCTAACTATGGCTACACCTTC.

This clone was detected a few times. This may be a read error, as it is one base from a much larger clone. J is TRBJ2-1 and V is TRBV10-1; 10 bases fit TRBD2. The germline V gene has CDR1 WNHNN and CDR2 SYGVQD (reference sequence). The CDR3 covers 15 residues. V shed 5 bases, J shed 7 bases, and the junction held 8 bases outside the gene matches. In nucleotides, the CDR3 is TGCGCCAGCAGTCCCGCGACTAGCGGGCGGAATGAGCAGTTCTTC. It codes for CASSPATSGRNEQFF.

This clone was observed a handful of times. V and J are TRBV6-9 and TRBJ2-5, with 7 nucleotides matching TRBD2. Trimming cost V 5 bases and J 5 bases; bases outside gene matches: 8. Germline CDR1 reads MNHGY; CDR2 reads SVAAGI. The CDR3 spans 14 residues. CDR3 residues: CASSAPGLSETQYF. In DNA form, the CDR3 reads TGTGCCAGCAGTGCCCCGGGACTATCGGAGACCCAGTACTTC.

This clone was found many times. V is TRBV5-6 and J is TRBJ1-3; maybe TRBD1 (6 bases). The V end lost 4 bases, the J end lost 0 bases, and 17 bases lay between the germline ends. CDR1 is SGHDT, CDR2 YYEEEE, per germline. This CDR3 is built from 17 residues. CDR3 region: CASSRGGTPSSGNTIYF. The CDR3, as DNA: TGTGCCAGCAGCAGAGGAGGGACACCGAGCTCTGGAAACACCATATATTTT.

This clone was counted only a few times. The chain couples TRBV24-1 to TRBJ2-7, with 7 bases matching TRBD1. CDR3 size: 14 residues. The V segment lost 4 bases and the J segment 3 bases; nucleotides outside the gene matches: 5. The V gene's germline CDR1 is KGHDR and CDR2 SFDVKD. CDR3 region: CATSERDRIYEQYF. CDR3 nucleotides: TGTGCCACCAGTGAACGGGACAGAATCTACGAGCAGTACTTC.

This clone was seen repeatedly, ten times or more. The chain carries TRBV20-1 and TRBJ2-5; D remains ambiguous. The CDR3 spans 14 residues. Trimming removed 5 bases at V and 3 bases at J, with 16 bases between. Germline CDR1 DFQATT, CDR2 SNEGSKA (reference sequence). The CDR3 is CSAPGSLEKETQYF. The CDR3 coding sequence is TGCAGTGCTCCCGGATCCCTCGAAAAAGAGACCCAGTACTTC.

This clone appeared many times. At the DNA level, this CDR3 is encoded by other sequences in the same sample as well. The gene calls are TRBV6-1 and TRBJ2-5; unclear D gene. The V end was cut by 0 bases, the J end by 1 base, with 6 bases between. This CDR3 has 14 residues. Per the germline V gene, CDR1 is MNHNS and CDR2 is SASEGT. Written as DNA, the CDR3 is TGTGCCAGCAGTGAAGCGCTTGGCCAAGAGACCCAGTACTTC. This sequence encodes CASSEALGQETQYF.

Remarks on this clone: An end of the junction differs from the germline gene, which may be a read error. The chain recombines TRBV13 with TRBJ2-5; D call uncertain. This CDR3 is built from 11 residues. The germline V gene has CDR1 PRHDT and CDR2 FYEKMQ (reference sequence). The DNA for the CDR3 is TGTGCCATCAGCTCCGGAGATACCCAGTACTTC. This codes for CAISSGDTQYF.

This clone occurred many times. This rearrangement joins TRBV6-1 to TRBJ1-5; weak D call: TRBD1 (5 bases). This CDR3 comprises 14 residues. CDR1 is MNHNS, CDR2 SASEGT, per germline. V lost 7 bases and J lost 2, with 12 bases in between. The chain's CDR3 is CASIGGFRNQPQHF. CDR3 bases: TGTGCCAGCATTGGGGGGTTCCGCAATCAGCCCCAGCATTTT.

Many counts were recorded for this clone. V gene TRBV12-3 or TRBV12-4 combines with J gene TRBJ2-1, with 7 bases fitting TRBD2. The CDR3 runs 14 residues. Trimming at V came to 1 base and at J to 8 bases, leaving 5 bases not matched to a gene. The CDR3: CASSLGRTRDEQFF. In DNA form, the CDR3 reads TGTGCCAGCAGTTTAGGGCGGACTAGAGATGAGCAGTTCTTC.

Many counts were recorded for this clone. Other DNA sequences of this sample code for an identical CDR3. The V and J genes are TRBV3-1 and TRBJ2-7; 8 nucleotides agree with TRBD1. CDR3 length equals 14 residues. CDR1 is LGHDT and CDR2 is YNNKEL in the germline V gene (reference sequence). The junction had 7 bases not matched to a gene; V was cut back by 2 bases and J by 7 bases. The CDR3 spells CASSQLAGGREQYF. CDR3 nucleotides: TGTGCCAGCAGCCAATTAGCAGGGGGCAGAGAGCAGTACTTC.

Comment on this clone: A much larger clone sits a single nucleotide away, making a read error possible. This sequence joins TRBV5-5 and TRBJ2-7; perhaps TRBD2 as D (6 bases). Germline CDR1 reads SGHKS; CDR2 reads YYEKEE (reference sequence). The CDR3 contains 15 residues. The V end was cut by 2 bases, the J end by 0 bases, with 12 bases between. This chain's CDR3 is CASSFEGGDSYEQYF. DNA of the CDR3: TGTGCCAGCAGCTTTGAAGGCGGGGACTCCTACGAGCAGTACTTC.

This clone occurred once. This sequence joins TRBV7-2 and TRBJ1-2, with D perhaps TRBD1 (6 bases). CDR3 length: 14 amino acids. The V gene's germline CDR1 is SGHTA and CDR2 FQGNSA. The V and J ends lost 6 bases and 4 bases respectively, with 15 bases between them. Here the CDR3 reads CASRRDTLLYGYTF. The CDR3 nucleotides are TGTGCCAGCAGACGGGACACCCTCCTCTATGGCTACACCTTC.

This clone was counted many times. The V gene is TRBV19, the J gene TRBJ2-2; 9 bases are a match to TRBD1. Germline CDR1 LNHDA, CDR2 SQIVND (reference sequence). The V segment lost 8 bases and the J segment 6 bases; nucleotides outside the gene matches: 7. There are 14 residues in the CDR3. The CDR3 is CASHTGGFAGELFF. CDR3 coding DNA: TGTGCCAGTCACACAGGGGGCTTCGCCGGGGAGCTGTTTTTT.

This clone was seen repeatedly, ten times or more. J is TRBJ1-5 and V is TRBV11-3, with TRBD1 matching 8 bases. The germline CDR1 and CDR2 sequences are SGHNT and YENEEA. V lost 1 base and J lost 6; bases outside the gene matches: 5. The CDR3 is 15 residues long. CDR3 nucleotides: TGTGCCAGCAGCTTAGTAGGACAGGGATGTCAGCCCCAGCATTTT. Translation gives CASSLVGQGCQPQHF.

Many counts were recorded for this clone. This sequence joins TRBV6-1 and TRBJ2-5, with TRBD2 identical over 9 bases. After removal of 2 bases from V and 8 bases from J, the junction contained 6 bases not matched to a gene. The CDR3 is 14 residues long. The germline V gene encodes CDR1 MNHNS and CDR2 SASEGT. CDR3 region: CASSENGAGGTQYF. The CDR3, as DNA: TGTGCCAGCAGTGAAAATGGAGCGGGAGGTACCCAGTACTTC.

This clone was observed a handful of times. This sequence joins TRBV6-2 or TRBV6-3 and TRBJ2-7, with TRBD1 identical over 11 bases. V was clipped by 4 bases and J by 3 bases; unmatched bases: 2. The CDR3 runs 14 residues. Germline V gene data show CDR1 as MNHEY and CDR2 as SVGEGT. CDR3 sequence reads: CASSSGQGGYEQYF. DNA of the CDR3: TGTGCCAGCAGTTCGGGACAGGGGGGCTACGAGCAGTACTTC.

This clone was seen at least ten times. The CDR3 sequence: CASSINPAGAYNEQFF. In DNA, the CDR3 is TGTGCCAGTAGTATTAACCCAGCGGGCGCTTACAATGAGCAGTTCTTC. The chain links TRBV19 to TRBJ2-1; perhaps TRBD2 as D (6 bases). Germline lookup yields CDR1 LNHDA and CDR2 SQIVND (reference sequence). The CDR3 contains 16 residues. V lost 3 bases to trimming and J lost 4 bases, with 16 bases between them.